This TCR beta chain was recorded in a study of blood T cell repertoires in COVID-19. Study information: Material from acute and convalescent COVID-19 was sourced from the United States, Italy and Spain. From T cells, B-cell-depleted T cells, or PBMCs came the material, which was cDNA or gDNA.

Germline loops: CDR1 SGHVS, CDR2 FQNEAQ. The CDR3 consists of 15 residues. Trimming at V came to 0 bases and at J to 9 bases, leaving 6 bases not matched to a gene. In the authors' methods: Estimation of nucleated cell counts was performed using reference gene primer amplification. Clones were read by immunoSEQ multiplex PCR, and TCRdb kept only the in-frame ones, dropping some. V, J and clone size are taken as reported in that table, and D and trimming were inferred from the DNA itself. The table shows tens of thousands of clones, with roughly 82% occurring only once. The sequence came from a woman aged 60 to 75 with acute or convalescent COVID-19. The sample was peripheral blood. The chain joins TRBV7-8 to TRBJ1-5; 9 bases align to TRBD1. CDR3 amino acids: CASSLAGQGFGPQHF. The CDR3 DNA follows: TGTGCCAGCAGCTTAGCAGGACAGGGGTTCGGGCCCCAGCATTTT.